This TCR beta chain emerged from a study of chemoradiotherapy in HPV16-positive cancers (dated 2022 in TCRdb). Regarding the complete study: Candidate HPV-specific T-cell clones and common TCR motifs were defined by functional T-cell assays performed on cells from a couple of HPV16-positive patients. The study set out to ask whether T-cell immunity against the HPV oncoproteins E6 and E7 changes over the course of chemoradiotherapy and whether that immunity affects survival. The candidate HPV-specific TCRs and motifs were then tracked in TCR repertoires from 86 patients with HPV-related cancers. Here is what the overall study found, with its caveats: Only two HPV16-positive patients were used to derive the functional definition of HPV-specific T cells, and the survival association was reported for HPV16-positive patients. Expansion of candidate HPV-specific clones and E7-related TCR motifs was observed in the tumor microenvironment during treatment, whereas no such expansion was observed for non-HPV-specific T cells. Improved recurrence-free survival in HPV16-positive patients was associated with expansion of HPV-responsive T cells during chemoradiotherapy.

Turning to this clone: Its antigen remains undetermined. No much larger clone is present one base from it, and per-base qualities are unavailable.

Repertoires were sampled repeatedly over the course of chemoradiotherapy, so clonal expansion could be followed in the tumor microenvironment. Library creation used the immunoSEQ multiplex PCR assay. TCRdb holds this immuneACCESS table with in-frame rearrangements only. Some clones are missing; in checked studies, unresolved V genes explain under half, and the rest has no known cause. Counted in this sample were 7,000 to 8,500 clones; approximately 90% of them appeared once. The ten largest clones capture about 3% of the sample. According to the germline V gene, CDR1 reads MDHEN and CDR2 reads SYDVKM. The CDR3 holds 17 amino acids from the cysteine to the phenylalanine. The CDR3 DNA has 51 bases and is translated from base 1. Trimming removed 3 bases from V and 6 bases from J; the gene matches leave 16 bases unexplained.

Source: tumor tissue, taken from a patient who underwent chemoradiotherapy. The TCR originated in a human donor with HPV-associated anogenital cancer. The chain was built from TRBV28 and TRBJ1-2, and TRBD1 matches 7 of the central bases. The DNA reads TGTGCCAGCAGTTTCTCTTCCCCTGGACAGGTGGCGAATGGCTACACCTTC. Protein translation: CASSFSSPGQVANGYTF.